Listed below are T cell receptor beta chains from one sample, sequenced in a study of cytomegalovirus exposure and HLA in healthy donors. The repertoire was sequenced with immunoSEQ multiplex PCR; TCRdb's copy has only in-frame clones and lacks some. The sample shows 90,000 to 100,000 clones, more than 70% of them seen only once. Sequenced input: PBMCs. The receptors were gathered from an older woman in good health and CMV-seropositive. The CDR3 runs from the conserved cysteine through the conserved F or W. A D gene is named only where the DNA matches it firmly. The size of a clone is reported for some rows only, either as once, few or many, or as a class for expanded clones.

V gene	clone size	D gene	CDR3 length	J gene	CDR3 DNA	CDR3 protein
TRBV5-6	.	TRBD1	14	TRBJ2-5	TGTGCCAGCAGCCGCGGACAGGGGAGAGAGACCCAGTACTTC	CASSRGQGRETQYF
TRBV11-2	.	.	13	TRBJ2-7	TGTGCCAGCAGCCCAGATCGGGACTACGAGCAGTACTTC	CASSPDRDYEQYF
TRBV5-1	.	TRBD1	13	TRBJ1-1	TGCGCCAGCAGATCCGACAGGGACACTGAAGCTTTCTTT	CASRSDRDTEAFF
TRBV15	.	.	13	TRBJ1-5	TGTGCCACCAGGCGGGATAGCAATCAGCCCCAGCATTTT	CATRRDSNQPQHF
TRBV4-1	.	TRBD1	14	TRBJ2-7	TGCGCCAGCAGCCAAGAAGGGGGCCGCTACGAGCAGTACTTC	CASSQEGGRYEQYF
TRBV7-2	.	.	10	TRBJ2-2	TGTGCCATCGAGCGCGGGGAGCTGTTTTTT	CAIERGELFF
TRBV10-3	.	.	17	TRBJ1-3	TGTGCCATCAGTGGTTCTGAACAGGATATTTCTGGAAACACCATATATTTT	CAISGSEQDISGNTIYF
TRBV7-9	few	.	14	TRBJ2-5	TGTGCCAGCAGCTTAGACCGATGGGAGGAGACCCAGTACTTC	CASSLDRWEETQYF
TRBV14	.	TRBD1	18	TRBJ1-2	TGTGCCAGCAGCCGGAGGGCTGGGACAGGTGCAACTAACTATGGCTACACCTTC	CASSRRAGTGATNYGYTF
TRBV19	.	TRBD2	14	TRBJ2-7	TGTGCCAGTAGTCTTCAGCGGGATACCTACGAGCAGTACTTC	CASSLQRDTYEQYF
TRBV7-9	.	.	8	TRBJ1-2	TGTTCCAGCAGCTCCGACACCTTC	CSSSSDTF
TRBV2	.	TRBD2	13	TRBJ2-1	TGTGCCAGCATTGCGGGAGAAGTCAATGAGCAGTTCTTC	CASIAGEVNEQFF
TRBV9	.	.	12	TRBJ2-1	TGTGCCAGCAGCGTTGGAGGGGATGAGCAGTTCTTC	CASSVGGDEQFF
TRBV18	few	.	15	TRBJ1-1	TGTGCCAGCTCACCAACCTCGGTCGGGAACACTGAAGCTTTCTTT	CASSPTSVGNTEAFF
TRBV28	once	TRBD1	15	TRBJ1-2	TGTGCCAGCAGTGCGATCCGGGACAGGTTAAGCGGCTACACCTTC	CASSAIRDRLSGYTF
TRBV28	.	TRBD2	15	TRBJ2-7	TGTGCCAGCATCCCCGGCGGGAGAGGCGACTACGAGCAGTACTTC	CASIPGGRGDYEQYF
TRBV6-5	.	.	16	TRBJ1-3	TGTGCCAGCAGTTACGACCCGGGGAGCTCTGGAAACACCATATATTTT	CASSYDPGSSGNTIYF
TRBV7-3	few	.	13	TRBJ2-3	TGTGCCAGCAGCTTATCGGGCACAGATACGCAGTATTTT	CASSLSGTDTQYF
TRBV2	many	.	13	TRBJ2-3	TGTGCCAGCAGTCCTCCCTTCACAGATACGCAGTATTTT	CASSPPFTDTQYF
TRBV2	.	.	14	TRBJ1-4	TGTGCCAGCAGTAGGAATTTGGGGGGGCAAGAGATGTTTTTT	CASSRNLGGQEMFF
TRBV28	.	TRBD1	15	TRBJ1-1	TGTGCCAGCAGACTACAGGGGGTGGGGAGCACTGAAGCTTTCTTT	CASRLQGVGSTEAFF
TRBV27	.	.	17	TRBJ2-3	TGTGCCAGCAGCCCCTCCCGGGGAACGGGGTCCACAGATACGCAGTATTTT	CASSPSRGTGSTDTQYF
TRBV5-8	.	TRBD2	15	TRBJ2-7	TGTGCCAGCAGCGCCGGGACTAGCGGGATGCGGGAGCAGTACTTC	CASSAGTSGMREQYF
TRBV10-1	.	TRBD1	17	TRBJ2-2	TGCGCCAGCAGTGAGTCGTTGGGGACAGGGTACACCGGGGAGCTGTTTTTT	CASSESLGTGYTGELFF
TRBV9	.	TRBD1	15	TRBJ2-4	TGTGCCAGCAGTATAGACCCTACAGGGGGAAACATTCAGTACTTC	CASSIDPTGGNIQYF
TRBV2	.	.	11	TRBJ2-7	TGTGCCAGCAGTCCGCTAGGCGAGCAGTACTTC	CASSPLGEQYF
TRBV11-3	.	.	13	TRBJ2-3	TGTGCCAGCAGCCTCGGGAATTCGCATACGCAGTATTTT	CASSLGNSHTQYF
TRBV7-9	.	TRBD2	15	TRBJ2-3	TGTGCCAGCAGGCAGACTAGCGTCCCTGGGGATACGCAGTATTTT	CASRQTSVPGDTQYF
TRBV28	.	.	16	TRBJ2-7	TGTGCCAGCACCCTAGGTTGGGGGGACGTGTCCTACGAGCAGTACTTC	CASTLGWGDVSYEQYF
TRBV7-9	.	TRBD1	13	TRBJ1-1	TGTGCCAGCAGCTTGGACAGGTGGACTGAAGCTTTCTTT	CASSLDRWTEAFF
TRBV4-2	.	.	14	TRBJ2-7	TGTGCCAGCAGCCAAGCGGGGTCTGGCTACGAGCAGTACTTC	CASSQAGSGYEQYF
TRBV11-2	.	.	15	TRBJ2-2	TGTGCCAGCAGTCTGGGGGGATGGGGCACCGGGGAGCTGTTTTTT	CASSLGGWGTGELFF
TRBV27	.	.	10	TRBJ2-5	TGTGCCTGGGCCCAAGAGACCCAGTACTTC	CAWAQETQYF
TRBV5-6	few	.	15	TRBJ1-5	TGTGCCAGCAGCTCCGTCGGGAGGGTCAATCAGCCCCAGCATTTT	CASSSVGRVNQPQHF
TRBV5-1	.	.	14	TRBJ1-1	TGCGCCAGCAGCTTGCCGGGGGGGAACACTGAAGCTTTCTTT	CASSLPGGNTEAFF
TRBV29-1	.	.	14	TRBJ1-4	TGCAGCGTTATGCGACAGACAACTAATGAAAAACTGTTTTTT	CSVMRQTTNEKLFF
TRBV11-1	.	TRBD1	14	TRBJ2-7	TGTGCCAGCAGCCCGCAGGGGACAGGGGAAGAGCAGTACTTC	CASSPQGTGEEQYF
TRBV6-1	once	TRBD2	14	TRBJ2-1	TGTGCCAGCAAATTGGGAGGGAACTACAATGAGCAGTTCTTC	CASKLGGNYNEQFF
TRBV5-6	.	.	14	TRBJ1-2	TGTGCCAGCAGCTTGGATCAGGGGAGGGGCGGCTACACCTTC	CASSLDQGRGGYTF
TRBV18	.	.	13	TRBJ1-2	TGTGCCAGCTCACCCGACCAGGACTATGGCTACACCTTC	CASSPDQDYGYTF
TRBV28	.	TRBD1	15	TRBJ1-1	TGTGCCAGCAGTCCCGGTGGGCCAGGGGGGTTGGTAGCTTTCTTT	CASSPGGPGGLVAFF
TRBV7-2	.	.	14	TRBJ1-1	TGTGCCAGCAGCATAGGGGCCTCCAACACTGAAGCTTTCTTT	CASSIGASNTEAFF
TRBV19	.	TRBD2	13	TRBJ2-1	TGTGCCAGTAGGGCGACTAGCTCCAATGAGCAGTTCTTC	CASRATSSNEQFF
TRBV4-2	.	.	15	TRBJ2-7	TGTGCCAGCAGCCCCCAGCTAGCGAAAGTCTACGAGCAGTACTTC	CASSPQLAKVYEQYF
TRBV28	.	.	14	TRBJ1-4	TGTGCCAGCAGTTTTGGCGGGGTGAATGAAAAACTGTTTTTT	CASSFGGVNEKLFF
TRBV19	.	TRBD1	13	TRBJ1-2	TGTGCCAGTGAAGCAGACAGGGTATCCGGCTACACCTTC	CASEADRVSGYTF